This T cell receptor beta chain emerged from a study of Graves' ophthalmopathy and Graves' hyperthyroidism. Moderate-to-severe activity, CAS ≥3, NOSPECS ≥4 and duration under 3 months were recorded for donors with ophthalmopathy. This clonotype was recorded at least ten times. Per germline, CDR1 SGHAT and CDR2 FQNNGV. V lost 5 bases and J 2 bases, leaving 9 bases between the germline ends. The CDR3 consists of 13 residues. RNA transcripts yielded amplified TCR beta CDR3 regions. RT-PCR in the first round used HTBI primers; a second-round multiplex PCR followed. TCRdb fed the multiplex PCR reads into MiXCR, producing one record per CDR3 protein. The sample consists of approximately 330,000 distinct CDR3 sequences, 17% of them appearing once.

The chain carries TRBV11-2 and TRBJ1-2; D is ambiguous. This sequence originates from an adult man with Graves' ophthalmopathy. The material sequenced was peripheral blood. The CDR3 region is CASSPRENYGYTF. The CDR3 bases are TGTGCCAGCAGCCCCCGGGAGAACTATGGCTACACCTTC.